This T cell receptor beta chain was sequenced in a study of blood T cell repertoires in COVID-19. The overall study: Samples came from the United States, Italy and Spain, spanning acute and convalescent COVID-19. PBMCs, B-cell-depleted T cells, or T cells provided the cDNA or gDNA that made up the material.

Per the authors' pipeline: Amplification from reference gene primers served as the basis for estimated nucleated cell counts. Clones were sequenced by immunoSEQ multiplex PCR, and TCRdb holds only the in-frame ones, with some missing. V and J calls and clone size follow that table, whereas D and trimming were derived from the DNA. The sample carries 200,000 to 300,000 clones, around nine tenths recorded once. CDR3 size: 17 residues. Germline values: CDR1 LNHDA, CDR2 SQIVND (reference sequence). Trimming took 4 bases from V and 1 from J; bases not matched to a gene: 6. Input material: peripheral blood. This sequence joins TRBV19 and TRBJ2-2, with 10 bases lining up with TRBD1. The receptor's source is a woman aged 70 to 79 with active or convalescent COVID-19. This chain's CDR3 is CASSTRRTGGNTGELFF. CDR3 in DNA: TGTGCCAGTAGTACTCGCAGGACAGGGGGGAACACCGGGGAGCTGTTTTTT.